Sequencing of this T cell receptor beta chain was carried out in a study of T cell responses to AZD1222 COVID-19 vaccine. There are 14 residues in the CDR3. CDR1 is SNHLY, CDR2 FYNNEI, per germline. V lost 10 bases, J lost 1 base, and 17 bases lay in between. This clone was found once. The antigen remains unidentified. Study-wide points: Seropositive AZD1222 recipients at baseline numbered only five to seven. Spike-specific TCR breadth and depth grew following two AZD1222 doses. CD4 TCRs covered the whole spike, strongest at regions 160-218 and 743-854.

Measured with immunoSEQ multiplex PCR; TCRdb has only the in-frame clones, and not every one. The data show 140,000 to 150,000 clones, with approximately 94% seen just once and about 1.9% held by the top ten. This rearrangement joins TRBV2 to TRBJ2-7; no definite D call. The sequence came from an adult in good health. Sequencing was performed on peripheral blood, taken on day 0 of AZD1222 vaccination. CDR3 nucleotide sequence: TGTGCCACCGGCCGTGACCACACTTCCTACGAGCAGTACTTC. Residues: CATGRDHTSYEQYF.